The clone carrying this T cell receptor (beta chain) was counted between two and nine times. Its antigen is unidentified. The sample originates from a study of T-cell reconstitution after alpha-beta-depleted transplantation in children. V was pared by 5 bases and J by 6 bases, with 22 bases between. The CDR3 loop spans 16 amino acids. Germline CDR1 and CDR2: SGHTA and FQGNSA. General study findings and limits: Most T-cell counts and diversity one year after the transplant came from T cells that were newly produced. From surviving recipient T cells and thymic progenitors came the high day-60 TCRbeta diversity observed in some patients.

Unique molecular identifiers were incorporated during preparation of the TCRbeta library. In TCRdb, the PCR reads were re-called with MiXCR into one record per CDR3 protein. There are about a million distinct CDR3 sequences in the sample; about 26% occur only once, and around 30% lies in the top ten. This receptor was obtained from a boy less than two years old who had a stem cell transplant for SCID, so the T cells may come from the graft donor. J is TRBJ1-1 and V is TRBV7-2; D perhaps matches TRBD1 (5 bases). The sample here was PBMCs, mostly from graft donor cells, taken 360 days after TCRalphabeta/CD19-depleted stem cell transplant. CDR3 DNA sequence: TGTGCCAGCAGCCTACTTGTTATGGGGGGGGGATCTGAAGCTTTCTTT. Amino acid sequence: CASSLLVMGGGSEAFF.